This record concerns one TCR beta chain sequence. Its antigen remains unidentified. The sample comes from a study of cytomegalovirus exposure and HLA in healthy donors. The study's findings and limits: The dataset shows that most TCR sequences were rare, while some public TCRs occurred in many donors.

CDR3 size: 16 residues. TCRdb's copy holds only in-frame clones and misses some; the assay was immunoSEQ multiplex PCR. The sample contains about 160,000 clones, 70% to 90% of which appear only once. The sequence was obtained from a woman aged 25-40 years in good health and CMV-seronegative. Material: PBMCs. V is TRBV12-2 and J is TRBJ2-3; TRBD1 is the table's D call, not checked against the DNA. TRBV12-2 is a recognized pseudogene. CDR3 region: CASRLNRVQHADTQYF. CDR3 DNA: TGTGCAAGTCGTTTAAACAGGGTTCAGCACGCAGATACGCAGTATTTT.